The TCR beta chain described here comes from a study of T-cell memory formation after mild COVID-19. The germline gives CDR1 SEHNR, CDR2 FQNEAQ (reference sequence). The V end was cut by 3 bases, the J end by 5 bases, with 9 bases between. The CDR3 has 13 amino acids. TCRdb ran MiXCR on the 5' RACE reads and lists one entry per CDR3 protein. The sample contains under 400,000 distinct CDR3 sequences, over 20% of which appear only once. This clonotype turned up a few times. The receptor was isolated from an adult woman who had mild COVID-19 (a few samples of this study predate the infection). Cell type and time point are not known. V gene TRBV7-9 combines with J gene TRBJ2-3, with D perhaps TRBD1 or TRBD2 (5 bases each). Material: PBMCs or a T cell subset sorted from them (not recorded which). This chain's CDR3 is CASSLPRGDTQYF. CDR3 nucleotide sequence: TGTGCCAGCAGCTTGCCGAGGGGAGATACGCAGTATTTT.